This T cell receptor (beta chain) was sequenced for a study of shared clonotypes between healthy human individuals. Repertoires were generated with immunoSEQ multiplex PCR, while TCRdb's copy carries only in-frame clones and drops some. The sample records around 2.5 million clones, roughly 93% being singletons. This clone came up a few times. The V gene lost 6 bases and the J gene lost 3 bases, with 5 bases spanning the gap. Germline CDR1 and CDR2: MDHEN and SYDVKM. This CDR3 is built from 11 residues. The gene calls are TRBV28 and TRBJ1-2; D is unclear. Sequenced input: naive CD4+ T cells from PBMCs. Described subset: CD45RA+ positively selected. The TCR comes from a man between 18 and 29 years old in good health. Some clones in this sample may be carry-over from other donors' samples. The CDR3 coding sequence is TGTGCCAGCAGAAATGACTATGGCTACACCTTC. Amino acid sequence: CASRNDYGYTF.